The 26 T cell receptor beta chains below all came from one sample that was sequenced in a study of human T cells and chemical hapten exposure. TCRdb analysed the RACE reads with MiXCR anew, one entry per CDR3 protein. The table has tens of thousands of distinct CDR3 sequences, 11% seen once. The time point is: patch test 3, about 24 weeks after DPC sensitization. The treatment here: therapeutic diphenylcyclopropenone sensitization with weekly scalp DPC. The sequencing here drew on whole blood, taken in connection with sensitization to the hapten diphenylcyclopropenone (DPC). The receptors originated from a woman aged 45 to 65 with alopecia areata. Some clones in this sample may be carry-over from other donors' samples.

This clonotype was detected a few times. The rearrangement joins TRBV19 to TRBJ1-1; D remains unclear. The germline gives CDR1 LNHDA, CDR2 SQIVND (reference sequence). This CDR3 has 14 residues. V was clipped by 6 bases and J by 1 base, with 12 bases between them. CDR3 DNA sequence: TGTGCCAGTAGCCTCACAGTGACGAACACTGAAGCTTTCTTT. This translates into CASSLTVTNTEAFF.

The chain couples TRBV12-3 or TRBV12-4 to TRBJ2-7; D uncertain. The V and J ends lost 3 bases and 3 bases respectively, with 9 bases between them. The CDR3 sequence is 13 residues long. CDR3 sequence (DNA): TGTGCCAGCAGTTTCGGCCAGCACTACGAGCAGTACTTC. Translated: CASSFGQHYEQYF.

This clonotype occurred many times. This chain connects TRBV5-1 to TRBJ1-1; D is ambiguous. The germline V and J ends were trimmed by 4 bases and 11 bases, with 18 bases remaining between them. The V gene's germline CDR1 is SGHRS and CDR2 YFSETQ. The CDR3 extends over 13 amino acids. This chain's CDR3 is CASSNDGYFGAFF. The CDR3 DNA reads TGCGCCAGCAGCAATGACGGGTATTTCGGGGCTTTCTTT.

The chain combines TRBV7-2 with TRBJ2-2; D is ambiguous. This CDR3 is 13 amino acids long. With 7 bases removed from V and 6 bases from J, the gap between germline ends came to 12 bases. Germline V gene sequence: CDR1 SGHTA, CDR2 FQGNSA. The CDR3 is CASILSPPGELFF. The CDR3 DNA reads as TGTGCCAGCATCCTTAGTCCCCCCGGGGAGCTGTTTTTT.

This clonotype was observed a few times. The chain employs TRBV29-1 and TRBJ2-7; D possibly corresponds to TRBD1 (5 bases). Germline V gene data show CDR1 as SQVTM and CDR2 as ANQGSEA. Trimming removed 5 bases from V and 5 bases from J, with 13 bases in between. This CDR3 has 12 amino acids. The CDR3 DNA follows: TGCAGCGTTAGACCTGGGGCCCACGAGCAGTACTTC. Translated: CSVRPGAHEQYF.

In DNA, the CDR3 is TGTGCCAGCAGCCCCCGGCACCAAGAGACCCAGTACTTC. It codes for CASSPRHQETQYF. The V gene is TRBV7-3, the J gene TRBJ2-5; D is uncertain. V was cut by 5 bases and J by 0 bases, with 7 bases left in between. CDR1 SGHTA and CDR2 FQGTGA come from the germline V gene. The CDR3 extends over 13 amino acids.

In this sample, this clonotype turned up many times. The chain carries TRBV5-1 and TRBJ2-3; D is unclear. The CDR3 covers 14 residues. V dropped 3 bases and J dropped 3 bases, with 11 bases sitting between them. Germline V gene lookup returns CDR1 SGHRS and CDR2 YFSETQ. CDR3 sequence: CASSWKGRTDTQYF. CDR3 DNA: TGCGCCAGCAGCTGGAAAGGAAGAACAGATACGCAGTATTTT.

This clonotype was observed a handful of times. The J gene is TRBJ1-5, the V gene TRBV27, with D possibly TRBD1 on 5 matching bases. CDR3 size: 16 residues. V gave up 0 bases and J gave up 1 base, with 10 bases separating them. The germline gives CDR1 MNHEY, CDR2 SMNVEV (reference sequence). CDR3: CASSLSWRGSNQPQHF. CDR3 sequence (DNA): TGTGCCAGCAGTTTATCGTGGAGGGGAAGCAATCAGCCCCAGCATTTT.

This clonotype has at least ten counts. V and J are TRBV7-2 and TRBJ2-2, with a tentative D call TRBD2 (5 bases). Germline V lookup: CDR1 SGHTA, CDR2 FQGNSA. This CDR3 is 14 amino acids long. The V end lost 4 bases, the J end lost 5 bases, and 11 bases lay between the germline ends. The CDR3 spells CASSSFGLTGELFF. CDR3 bases: TGTGCCAGCAGCTCCTTCGGACTTACCGGGGAGCTGTTTTTT.

In this sample, this clonotype turned up many times. The rearrangement uses TRBV6-6 and TRBJ2-5; TRBD2 matches at 7 bases. Per germline, CDR1 MNHNY and CDR2 SVGAGI (reference sequence). Trimming cost V 0 bases and J 5 bases; bases outside gene matches: 6. The length of the CDR3 is 15 residues. The CDR3 DNA reads as TGTGCCAGCAGTTACTCCCTAGCGGATTCGGAGACCCAGTACTTC. Translated: CASSYSLADSETQYF.

This clonotype has ten or more counts. The chain uses TRBV6-2 or TRBV6-3 and TRBJ2-1; 10 nucleotides align to TRBD2. The junction had 16 bases not matched to a gene; V was cut back by 7 bases and J by 10 bases. The germline gives CDR1 MNHEY, CDR2 SVGEGT. The CDR3 is 16 amino acids. CDR3 DNA: TGTGCCAGCACGTCTTCCCCTAGCGGGAGTAACGGGGAGCAGTTCTTC. It encodes CASTSSPSGSNGEQFF.

This clonotype was found many times. The V and J genes are TRBV28 and TRBJ2-2; D is perhaps TRBD2 (6 bases). CDR3 length: 11 amino acids. V was shortened by 8 bases and J by 10 bases, with 11 bases between the two germline ends. Germline CDR1 is MDHEN and CDR2 is SYDVKM. For the CDR3, the DNA is TGTGCCAGCCAGGGACTCGTGGAGCTGTTTTTT. Translation: CASQGLVELFF.

This clonotype was seen at least ten times. The chain uses TRBV10-3 and TRBJ2-3, with D possibly matching TRBD2 (6 bases). The germline CDR1 and CDR2 sequences are ENHRY and SYGVKD. The V gene lost 8 bases and the J gene lost 9 bases, with 12 bases spanning the gap. The CDR3 spans 11 residues. As DNA, the CDR3 is TGTGCCATCTTTGGCGCGGGAACGCAGTATTTT. It encodes CAIFGAGTQYF.

Only a few counts were recorded for this clonotype. The rearrangement joins TRBV30 to TRBJ2-5; weak D call: TRBD2 (6 bases). The V gene's germline CDR1 is GTSNPN and CDR2 SVGIG (reference sequence). The CDR3 contains 13 residues. Between the trimmed V and J ends, which lost 3 bases and 1 base, there was a span of 9 bases. CDR3: CAWSGDFQETQYF. The CDR3 DNA reads as TGTGCCTGGAGCGGGGACTTCCAAGAGACCCAGTACTTC.

This clonotype was counted between two and nine times. The V gene is TRBV7-2, the J gene TRBJ2-3; D unclear. This CDR3 is 17 amino acids long. Germline assignment: CDR1 SGHTA and CDR2 FQGNSA. Trimming took 2 bases from V and 4 from J, leaving 19 bases between them. In DNA form, the CDR3 reads TGTGCCAGCAGCTTACGGCGGACCCAGGTTGGCGCAGATACGCAGTATTTT. Encoded protein: CASSLRRTQVGADTQYF.

The chain is built from TRBV11-2 and TRBJ2-1, with a weak D call TRBD1 (5 bases). V lost 5 bases, J lost 2 bases, and 13 bases lay in between. This CDR3 spans 15 amino acids. Germline loops: CDR1 SGHAT, CDR2 FQNNGV. The CDR3 loop is CASSPRVATYNEQFF. The CDR3 nucleotides are TGTGCCAGCAGCCCCAGGGTTGCCACCTACAATGAGCAGTTCTTC.

This clonotype showed up many times. V usage is TRBV19 and J usage is TRBJ1-2, with D unclear. CDR1 is LNHDA, CDR2 SQIVND, per germline (reference sequence). The CDR3 is made up of 12 amino acids. The germline V and J ends were trimmed by 6 bases and 8 bases, with 13 bases remaining between them. The CDR3 DNA is TGTGCCAGTAGCTTCGGCCTTGGGGGCTACACCTTC. Translated: CASSFGLGGYTF.

J is TRBJ1-5 and V is TRBV15, with 7 nucleotides matching TRBD1. The germline V gene encodes CDR1 LNHNV and CDR2 YYDKDF (reference sequence). Trimming removed 3 bases from V and 4 bases from J; junction bases left unmatched: 9. CDR3 size: 16 residues. The CDR3 sequence is CATSSLTGVGNQPQHF. CDR3 sequence (DNA): TGTGCCACCAGCAGCTTAACAGGGGTGGGTAATCAGCCCCAGCATTTT.

V usage is TRBV27 and J usage is TRBJ2-7; tentatively, D is TRBD2 (5 bases). This CDR3 comprises 14 residues. V gave up 2 bases and J gave up 3 bases, with 11 bases separating them. In germline, CDR1 is MNHEY, CDR2 SMNVEV (reference sequence). The CDR3 nucleotides are TGTGCCAGCAGTTTACGACCGACTATCTACGAGCAGTACTTC. Amino acid sequence: CASSLRPTIYEQYF.

This clonotype was observed at least ten times. This chain uses TRBV20-1 with TRBJ1-5, with 7 nucleotides matching TRBD1. This CDR3 contains 13 residues. Germline V gene lookup returns CDR1 DFQATT and CDR2 SNEGSKA (reference sequence). CDR3 loop: CSLSRQGGQPQHF. DNA for the CDR3: TGCAGCTTGAGCAGGCAGGGGGGTCAGCCCCAGCATTTT.

The CDR3 region has the DNA TGTGCCAGCAGCCCCGGGGGAGCGGGAGTCGCAGATACGCAGTATTTT. This gives the protein CASSPGGAGVADTQYF. V usage is TRBV9 and J usage is TRBJ2-3, with 8 positions matching TRBD2. The V and J ends lost 4 bases and 4 bases, in that order; junction bases with no gene match: 11. Germline-derived CDR1 and CDR2 are SGDLS and YYNGEE. The CDR3 spans 16 residues.

This clonotype showed up just a few times. The genes are TRBV11-3 and TRBJ2-1; D gene uncertain. The CDR3 spans 16 residues. The V gene lost 3 bases and the J gene lost 0 bases, with 12 bases spanning the gap. From germline, CDR1 is SGHNT and CDR2 YENEEA. The CDR3, as DNA: TGTGCCAGCAGCTTTAACTTCCAGAGCTCCTACAATGAGCAGTTCTTC. Its protein product is CASSFNFQSSYNEQFF.

The J gene is TRBJ2-5, the V gene TRBV20-1; D might be TRBD2 (5 bases). Trimming removed 5 bases at V and 4 bases at J, with 17 bases between. Germline V gene sequence: CDR1 DFQATT, CDR2 SNEGSKA (reference sequence). This CDR3 region has 14 residues. CDR3 in DNA: TGCAGTGCTCAACCGGGATCAGCATCAGAGACCCAGTACTTC. This translates into CSAQPGSASETQYF.

The sample holds many counts of this clonotype. The V gene is TRBV7-6, the J gene TRBJ2-1; 11 bases agree with TRBD1. This CDR3 region has 16 residues. In germline, CDR1 is SGHVS, CDR2 FNYEAQ. With 5 bases clipped from V and 2 bases from J, the junction kept 5 bases outside the gene matches. CDR3 sequence reads: CASSAMGQGAYNEQFF. CDR3 nucleotide sequence: TGTGCCAGCAGCGCAATGGGACAGGGGGCCTACAATGAGCAGTTCTTC.

This clonotype was seen just once. A read error may be the cause here, since a much bigger clone is one base away. J is TRBJ1-3 and V is TRBV18; D gene unclear. Germline assignment: CDR1 KGHSH and CDR2 LQKENI. The CDR3 runs to 12 residues. The CDR3 bases are TGTACCAGCGGCGAGAACGGAAACACCATATATTTT. As protein: CTSGENGNTIYF.

The V and J genes are TRBV12-3 or TRBV12-4 and TRBJ2-3; unclear D gene. The ends were cut back, 5 bases at V and 2 bases at J, with 8 bases in the middle. The length of the CDR3 is 13 residues. DNA of the CDR3: TGTGCCAGCAGTCTCCAGACCACAGATACGCAGTATTTT. Amino acid sequence: CASSLQTTDTQYF.